Included here is one T cell receptor beta chain sequence, with context. The data are from a study of blood T cell repertoires in COVID-19. The overall study: T cells, B-cell-depleted T cells, or PBMCs supplied cDNA or gDNA.

Libraries were prepared by immunoSEQ multiplex PCR; TCRdb keeps only in-frame clonotypes and omits some of them. The table lists 150,000 to 200,000 clones, about four fifths of them singletons. Germline lookup yields CDR1 MDHEN and CDR2 SYDVKM. With V trimmed by 5 bases and J by 5 bases, 8 bases remained unmatched. CDR3 length: 15 amino acids. The V gene is TRBV28, the J gene TRBJ1-1; 10 nucleotides align to TRBD1. The sample taken for sequencing was peripheral blood. The receptor was isolated from a woman in her 70s with COVID-19, enrolled during active disease. The CDR3 loop reads CASSRPGTGDTEAFF. CDR3 nucleotide sequence: TGTGCCAGCAGTCGCCCCGGGACAGGGGATACTGAAGCTTTCTTT.